This TCR beta chain was sequenced in a study of blood T cell repertoires in COVID-19. Study-level background: Specimens from acute and convalescent COVID-19 originated in the United States, Italy and Spain.

Membership in each cohort depended on participant-reported clinical history. Cohort 3 donors were reported recovered after two negative PCRs, clearance, or symptom resolution. Assay: immunoSEQ multiplex PCR; the TCRdb copy retains only in-frame clones and omits some. The sample includes roughly 400,000 clones, about nine tenths of them seen just once. Trimming shortened V by 8 bases and J by 1 base, and 7 bases separated the two germline ends. CDR1 is KGHDR, CDR2 SFDVKD, per germline. The CDR3 runs 12 residues. The specimen was PBMCs or T cells enriched from blood (not recorded which). This chain joins TRBV24-1 and TRBJ1-1; D gene ambiguous. The clonotype was recovered from a woman aged 30 to 39 who had recovered from COVID-19. The CDR3 DNA is TGTGCCACCACCTTGCGGAACACTGAAGCTTTCTTT. Protein product: CATTLRNTEAFF.